This TCR beta chain was captured by sequencing in a study of blood T cell repertoires in COVID-19. Across the whole study: PBMCs, B-cell-depleted T cells, or T cells provided the cDNA or gDNA that made up the material.

The table came from immunoSEQ multiplex PCR; TCRdb's copy has only in-frame clones and leaves some out. The repertoire has under 200,000 clones, 82% of them found once; the top ten carry roughly 7.1%. Germline V gene sequence: CDR1 SGHNT, CDR2 YENEEA. CDR3 length: 17 amino acids. V lost 2 bases and J lost 2, with 16 bases in between. What was sequenced was peripheral blood. The source of this sequence is a woman aged 55-69 years with COVID-19, enrolled during active disease. The chain employs TRBV11-3 and TRBJ2-1; maybe TRBD2 (5 bases). The CDR3 here is CASSLYTGNTAYNEQFF. For the CDR3, the DNA is TGTGCCAGCAGCTTATACACGGGAAATACCGCCTACAATGAGCAGTTCTTC.